Following are 25 T cell receptor beta chains from one sample sequenced in a study of T cells in Graves' hyperthyroidism and ophthalmopathy. The CDR3 regions of TCR beta were amplified from RNA transcripts. An initial round of RT-PCR targeting the TCR CDR3 relied on the HTBI primer set. MiXCR, applied by TCRdb to the multiplex PCR reads, yields one record per CDR3 protein. The table shows hundreds of thousands of distinct CDR3 sequences, with approximately 15% occurring only once. What was sequenced was blood. These TCRs come from a woman in her 30s with Graves' hyperthyroidism that later progressed to Graves' ophthalmopathy.

This clonotype has a count of ten or more. V usage is TRBV7-2 and J usage is TRBJ2-1, with 11 bases lining up with TRBD2. There are 15 residues in the CDR3. With V trimmed by 6 bases and J by 6 bases, 7 bases remained unmatched. Germline V gives CDR1 SGHTA, CDR2 FQGNSA. CDR3 DNA: TGTGCCAGCAGTAGTAGCGGGAGGGTGGGCAATGAGCAGTTCTTC. Amino acids: CASSSSGRVGNEQFF. Supplemented by reference TRBV7-2 and TRBJ2-1, the full variable domain reads GAGVSQSPSNKVTEKGKDVELRCDPISGHTALYWYRQSLGQGLEFLIYFQGNSAPDKSGLPSDRFSAERTGGSVSTLTIQRTQQEDSAVYLCASSSSGRVGNEQFFGPGTRLTVL.

This clonotype was recorded many times. The chain joins TRBV6-2 or TRBV6-3 to TRBJ1-5, with 8 bases aligning to TRBD1. This CDR3 contains 15 residues. CDR1 and CDR2 from the germline V gene are MNHEY and SVGEGT. V was pared by 6 bases and J by 6 bases, with 10 bases of the junction left unmatched. The CDR3 protein is CASSPGQGGAQPQHF. The CDR3 DNA reads TGTGCCAGCAGCCCAGGACAGGGAGGGGCTCAGCCCCAGCATTTT.

This clonotype was picked up a small number of times. This chain links TRBV28 with TRBJ1-2, with D possibly being TRBD1 (6 bases). The germline V gene has CDR1 MDHEN and CDR2 SYDVKM. CDR3 length: 13 residues. V shed 6 bases and J shed 8 bases, with 16 bases lying between them. CDR3 loop: CASSPGGARGYTF. The CDR3 coding sequence is TGTGCCAGCAGCCCGGGGGGGGCCCGGGGCTACACCTTC.

This clonotype was picked up a small number of times. The chain links TRBV18 to TRBJ2-5; D is possibly TRBD2 (6 bases). V was cut by 3 bases and J by 2 bases, with 13 bases left in between. Germline CDR1 KGHSH, CDR2 LQKENI. The CDR3 spans 15 residues. The CDR3 DNA sequence: TGTGCCAGCTCACCGGAGGGCCCGACTCAAGAGACCCAGTACTTC. Protein sequence: CASSPEGPTQETQYF.

This clonotype was counted between two and nine times. The rearrangement links TRBV20-1 to TRBJ2-1; TRBD2 agrees at 10 bases. V gave up 6 bases and J gave up 7 bases; unmatched junction bases: 12. The CDR3 extends over 15 amino acids. The germline V gene encodes CDR1 DFQATT and CDR2 SNEGSKA (reference sequence). The DNA of the CDR3 is TGCAGTGCCGACGGGGCTAGCGGGAGTTTGAATGAGCAGTTCTTC. This sequence encodes CSADGASGSLNEQFF.

This clonotype has a handful of counts. The chain is built from TRBV4-1 and TRBJ2-7; 11 bases match TRBD2. V gave up 1 base and J gave up 1 base; unmatched junction bases: 6. CDR1 is MGHRA and CDR2 is YSYEKL in the germline V gene. CDR3 size: 17 residues. This chain's CDR3 is CASSQAQLAGASYEQYF. CDR3 sequence (DNA): TGCGCCAGCAGCCAAGCTCAACTAGCGGGAGCGTCCTACGAGCAGTACTTC.

This clonotype was counted many times. The chain has TRBV3-1 and TRBJ2-7; D is perhaps TRBD2 (6 bases). The CDR3 length is 12 residues. Per germline, CDR1 LGHDT and CDR2 YNNKEL (reference sequence). The V and J ends lost 5 bases and 7 bases respectively, with 12 bases between them. CDR3 sequence (DNA): TGTGCCAGCAGCTCCGGGGGTTGGGAGCAGTACTTC. Its translation: CASSSGGWEQYF.

To note about this clonotype: Mismatch with germline at one junction end may stem from a read error. This chain joins TRBV6-2 or TRBV6-3 and TRBJ2-4; unclear D gene. CDR1 is MNHEY and CDR2 is SVGEGT in the germline V gene. The CDR3 is made up of 12 amino acids. CDR3 DNA: TGTGCCAGCAGCCCCCTCCAAAACATCCAGTACTTC. Amino acid sequence: CASSPLQNIQYF.

At least ten counts were recorded for this clonotype. The chain couples TRBV3-1 to TRBJ1-6, with D perhaps matching TRBD1 (6 bases). The V gene's germline CDR1 is LGHDT and CDR2 YNNKEL (reference sequence). Deletions cut 1 base from V and 8 bases from J, with 9 bases between. CDR3 length: 14 amino acids. CDR3 protein: CASSQGTADSPLHF. CDR3 in DNA: TGTGCCAGCAGCCAAGGGACAGCCGATTCACCCCTCCACTTT.

This chain uses TRBV19 with TRBJ2-7, with 8 bases aligning to TRBD2. V was clipped by 4 bases and J by 7 bases; unmatched bases: 15. Germline loops: CDR1 LNHDA, CDR2 SQIVND (reference sequence). The CDR3 is 16 amino acids. This CDR3 reads CASSTSWTSTGGEQYF. CDR3 nucleotides: TGTGCCAGTAGTACCTCTTGGACTAGCACGGGGGGGGAGCAGTACTTC.

This clonotype was counted at least ten times. The genes are TRBV6-1 and TRBJ2-1, with 13 bases identical to TRBD2. The ends lost 8 bases at V and 3 bases at J; junction bases unmatched: 10. Germline V gene sequence: CDR1 MNHNS, CDR2 SASEGT. This CDR3 is built from 17 residues. The CDR3 coding sequence is TGTGCCAGCGGGGGACAGGGGACTAGCGGGGTCTACAATGAGCAGTTCTTC. Residues: CASGGQGTSGVYNEQFF.

This clonotype was observed at least ten times. J is TRBJ1-5 and V is TRBV7-2, with D possibly TRBD1 on 6 matching bases. The CDR3 spans 14 residues. V was trimmed by 4 bases and J by 5 bases, leaving 12 bases between them. Germline CDR1 is SGHTA and CDR2 is FQGNSA. The CDR3, as DNA: TGTGCCAGCAGCTCCCGGGGGCTATATCAGCCCCAGCATTTT. It specifies CASSSRGLYQPQHF.

Ten or more counts support this clonotype. The chain has TRBV2 and TRBJ2-3; a possible D gene is TRBD2 (5 bases). Looked up from germline, CDR1 is SNHLY and CDR2 is FYNNEI. Trimming cost V 8 bases and J 1 base, with 13 bases left between them. The CDR3 loop spans 14 amino acids. Here the CDR3 reads CASRGPYGTDTQYF. CDR3 DNA sequence: TGTGCCAGCCGGGGTCCGTATGGCACAGATACGCAGTATTTT.

The chain joins TRBV4-1 to TRBJ2-2, with D unresolved. From germline, CDR1 is MGHRA and CDR2 YSYEKL. The CDR3 sequence is 16 residues long. Trimming left V 0 bases short and J 7 bases short, with 15 bases between. The CDR3 reads CASSQEGSPSIGELFF. CDR3 in DNA: TGCGCCAGCAGCCAAGAGGGCAGCCCATCCATCGGGGAGCTGTTTTTT.

This clonotype was counted only a few times. The rearrangement links TRBV24-1 to TRBJ1-1; D gene uncertain. The germline V gene encodes CDR1 KGHDR and CDR2 SFDVKD. With 5 bases removed from V and 13 bases from J, the gap between germline ends came to 16 bases. The CDR3 has 12 amino acids. The CDR3 protein is CATSGAEREVFF. In nucleotides, the CDR3 is TGTGCCACCAGTGGGGCTGAGCGAGAGGTTTTCTTT.

This clonotype was recorded many times. The chain links TRBV28 to TRBJ2-4; TRBD1 agrees at 10 bases. The germline gives CDR1 MDHEN, CDR2 SYDVKM. CDR3 size: 14 residues. After removal of 6 bases from V and 9 bases from J, the junction contained 8 bases not matched to a gene. The CDR3 protein is CASSPRTGGGIQYF. The CDR3 bases are TGTGCCAGCAGCCCTCGGACAGGGGGAGGCATTCAGTACTTC.

Ten or more counts support this clonotype. V usage is TRBV7-9 and J usage is TRBJ2-7; D ambiguous. CDR1 is SEHNR, CDR2 FQNEAQ, per germline (reference sequence). V was shortened by 3 bases and J by 2 bases, with 11 bases between the two germline ends. The CDR3 runs to 14 residues. For the CDR3, the DNA is TGTGCCAGCAGCTTCAGTTCACCACCCTACGAGCAGTACTTC. Encoded protein: CASSFSSPPYEQYF.

This rearrangement joins TRBV27 to TRBJ2-7; TRBD2 is a possible D gene (5 bases). CDR3 size: 13 residues. The germline V gene encodes CDR1 MNHEY and CDR2 SMNVEV (reference sequence). The V and J ends lost 2 bases and 6 bases respectively, with 11 bases between them. The CDR3 coding sequence is TGTGCCAGCAGTTTAGGGAGCAGTACCGAGCAGTACTTC. Its protein is CASSLGSSTEQYF.

This clonotype was detected a few times. The CDR3 reads CASSGDGTGSYEQYF. CDR3 nucleotide sequence: TGTGCCAGCAGCGGCGACGGGACAGGATCCTACGAGCAGTACTTC. This rearrangement joins TRBV6-1 to TRBJ2-7; 8 bases fit TRBD1. Germline CDR1 is MNHNS and CDR2 is SASEGT. This CDR3 region has 15 residues. V trimming: 6 bases; J trimming: 1 base; junction bases outside the gene matches: 8.

This clonotype was recorded at least ten times. This chain uses TRBV2 with TRBJ2-1, with D perhaps TRBD2 (6 bases). The germline CDR1 and CDR2 sequences are SNHLY and FYNNEI. The CDR3 is made up of 15 amino acids. Deletions cut 6 bases from V and 0 bases from J, with 12 bases between. The CDR3 DNA reads as TGTGCCAGCAGCGTACTAGCCCGCTCCTACAATGAGCAGTTCTTC. It codes for CASSVLARSYNEQFF.

This clonotype was counted at least ten times. The V gene is TRBV3-1, the J gene TRBJ1-1; no reliable D call. CDR1 LGHDT and CDR2 YNNKEL come from the germline V gene (reference sequence). V lost 3 bases to trimming and J lost 4 bases, with 15 bases between them. The CDR3 runs to 15 residues. CDR3 region: CASSHGVMVSTEAFF. In DNA, the CDR3 is TGTGCCAGCAGCCACGGGGTAATGGTGAGCACTGAAGCTTTCTTT.

This clonotype showed up many times. The V and J genes are TRBV28 and TRBJ1-1; tentative D call: TRBD1 (6 bases). Germline lookup yields CDR1 MDHEN and CDR2 SYDVKM. Trimming took off 8 bases at V and 2 bases at J, with 18 bases between the two ends. The CDR3 covers 15 residues. The CDR3 nucleotides are TGTGCCAGCCTGTCCCTACTCAGGGGCAACACTGAAGCTTTCTTT. It is translated as CASLSLLRGNTEAFF.

This clonotype was counted many times. The V call is TRBV6-5, the J call TRBJ2-3, with TRBD1 matching 12 bases. With V trimmed by 2 bases and J by 5 bases, 8 bases remained unmatched. Germline V CDR1 and CDR2: MNHEY, SVGAGI. The CDR3 is made up of 17 amino acids. DNA for the CDR3: TGTGCCAGCAGTTACAATCTGAGGGACAGGGGGCAAGATACGCAGTATTTT. The encoded protein is CASSYNLRDRGQDTQYF.

CDR3 in amino acids: CASSKPGQGWNEQFF. CDR3 bases: TGTGCCAGCAGCAAGCCGGGACAGGGATGGAATGAGCAGTTCTTC. The rearrangement links TRBV11-1 to TRBJ2-1, with 9 bases aligning to TRBD1. Germline V lookup: CDR1 SGHAT, CDR2 FQDESV (reference sequence). Losses at the gene ends were 5 bases for V and 7 bases for J; bases not matched to a gene: 9. This CDR3 is 15 amino acids long.

This clonotype was found many times. This chain uses TRBV20-1 with TRBJ1-2; the match to TRBD1 covers 12 bases. The CDR3 totals 14 residues. The V segment lost 6 bases and the J segment 2 bases; nucleotides outside the gene matches: 4. Germline values: CDR1 DFQATT, CDR2 SNEGSKA (reference sequence). DNA of the CDR3: TGCAGTGCCATAGGGACAGGGGGCAACTATGGCTACACCTTC. Protein sequence: CSAIGTGGNYGYTF.